The rows below give T cell receptor beta chains drawn from one sample of a study of cytomegalovirus exposure and HLA in healthy donors. TCRdb keeps only in-frame clones here, not all; method: immunoSEQ multiplex PCR. The data hold under 150,000 clones, with roughly four fifths observed a single time. The sequencing input was PBMCs. The receptors were sampled from a male donor in good health and CMV-seronegative. The CDR3 runs from the conserved cysteine through the conserved F or W. The D gene is left open where the match is weak. Some rows mark clone size as missing; the rest say once, few, many or name a class of expanded clone.

J: TRBJ2-3
length: 12
size: .
D: .
V: TRBV4-1
DNA: TGCGCCAGCAGCCTCCAGGCAGATACGCAGTATTTT
CDR3: CASSLQADTQYF

J: TRBJ1-6
length: 16
size: .
D: .
V: TRBV9
DNA: TGTGCCAGCAGCGCCCCGCGGGGGATCTATAATTCACCCCTCCACTTT
CDR3: CASSAPRGIYNSPLHF

J: TRBJ2-2
length: 13
size: .
D: TRBD2
V: TRBV7-3
DNA: TGTGCCAGCAGCCGGACTAGCGACGGGGAGCTGTTTTTT
CDR3: CASSRTSDGELFF

J: TRBJ2-7
length: 14
size: .
D: .
V: TRBV4-2
DNA: TGTGCCAGCAGCTCCTCCCGAGGGGGCTACGAGCAGTACTTC
CDR3: CASSSSRGGYEQYF

J: TRBJ1-1
length: 17
size: .
D: .
V: TRBV7-9
DNA: TGTTCCAGCAGCTTAGCCCAAAACACTAACCAGAACACTGAAGCTTTCTTT
CDR3: CSSSLAQNTNQNTEAFF

J: TRBJ1-5
length: 13
size: .
D: TRBD1
V: TRBV27
DNA: TGTGCCAGCAGCCCAGACAGGGGGCAGCCCCAGCATTTT
CDR3: CASSPDRGQPQHF

J: TRBJ2-7
length: 15
size: .
D: .
V: TRBV11-2
DNA: TGTGCCAGCAGCTTACAACGAACGGGGTACTACGAGCAGTACTTC
CDR3: CASSLQRTGYYEQYF

J: TRBJ1-1
length: 13
size: few
D: .
V: TRBV6-1
DNA: TGTGCCAGCAGGGAAAGAGAAAACACTGAAGCTTTCTTT
CDR3: CASRERENTEAFF

J: TRBJ1-2
length: 13
size: .
D: .
V: TRBV18
DNA: TGTGCCAGCTCCTTCGGACAGAACTATGGCTACACCTTC
CDR3: CASSFGQNYGYTF

J: TRBJ1-4
length: 16
size: .
D: .
V: TRBV19
DNA: TGTGCCAGTAGTATCGGTCCCGGGACAAATAATGAAAAACTGTTTTTT
CDR3: CASSIGPGTNNEKLFF

J: TRBJ1-2
length: 9
size: .
D: .
V: TRBV29-1
DNA: TGCAGCGCCTCCTATGGCTACACCTTC
CDR3: CSASYGYTF

J: TRBJ1-6
length: 18
size: .
D: .
V: TRBV4-1
DNA: TGCGCCAGCAGCCAAGATTACAGCCGCAGCTCCTATAATTCACCCCTCCACTTT
CDR3: CASSQDYSRSSYNSPLHF

J: TRBJ1-2
length: 13
size: once
D: TRBD1
V: TRBV28
DNA: TGTGCCAGCAGATCGACAGGGTTGGGGGGCTACACCTTC
CDR3: CASRSTGLGGYTF

J: TRBJ1-1
length: 13
size: .
D: .
V: TRBV5-1
DNA: TGCGCCAGCAGCTTCGAGAATCCACGAGACGGACACTTT
CDR3: CASSFENPRDGHF

J: TRBJ1-4
length: 16
size: few
D: .
V: TRBV4-1
DNA: TGCGCCAGCAGCCAAGACCTTACACCAGGACAGGAAAAACTGTTTTTT
CDR3: CASSQDLTPGQEKLFF

J: TRBJ2-5
length: 15
size: .
D: TRBD1
V: TRBV6-5
DNA: TGTGCCAGCAGTTACCCGGGACAGGGGGCAGAGACCCAGTACTTC
CDR3: CASSYPGQGAETQYF

J: TRBJ1-2
length: 16
size: few
D: .
V: TRBV5-6
DNA: TGTGCCAGCAGCAGTGACAGGACCCTGCATAACTATGGCTACACCTTC
CDR3: CASSSDRTLHNYGYTF

J: TRBJ1-5
length: 13
size: .
D: TRBD1
V: TRBV27
DNA: TGTGCCAGCAGTTCAAGGGGGCGACAGCCCCAGCATTTT
CDR3: CASSSRGRQPQHF

J: TRBJ2-2
length: 14
size: .
D: .
V: TRBV5-4
DNA: TGTGCCAGCAGCTTTGTAAAGGGAGCCGGGGAGCTGTTTTTT
CDR3: CASSFVKGAGELFF

J: TRBJ2-2
length: 18
size: .
D: TRBD2
V: TRBV7-9
DNA: TGTGCCAGCAGCAAGACTAGCGGGGGGGCCCGTACCTTCGGGGAGCTGTTTTTT
CDR3: CASSKTSGGARTFGELFF

J: TRBJ1-5
length: 17
size: .
D: TRBD1
V: TRBV19
DNA: TGTGCCAGTAGTGAGGACAGGAGCACCTATAGCAATCAGCCCCAGCATTTT
CDR3: CASSEDRSTYSNQPQHF

J: TRBJ2-1
length: 15
size: .
D: .
V: TRBV6-5
DNA: TGTGCCAGCAGGTCGGGACTCTATATTGAGGATGAGCAGTTCTTC
CDR3: CASRSGLYIEDEQFF

J: TRBJ2-7
length: 12
size: .
D: .
V: TRBV6-5
DNA: TGTGCCAGCAGTACCATCTCCTACGAGCAGTACTTC
CDR3: CASSTISYEQYF

J: TRBJ1-3
length: 16
size: .
D: .
V: TRBV10-3
DNA: TGTGCCATCAGTGATGGAGTCGGAAACTCTGGAAACACCATATATTTT
CDR3: CAISDGVGNSGNTIYF

J: TRBJ2-1
length: 12
size: .
D: TRBD1
V: TRBV28
DNA: TGTGCCAGCAGTGAACAGGGGGTTGAGCAGTTCTTC
CDR3: CASSEQGVEQFF

J: TRBJ2-7
length: 14
size: .
D: .
V: TRBV9
DNA: TGTGCCAGCAGCGTAGCGGGTCTTTCCTACGAGCAGTACTTC
CDR3: CASSVAGLSYEQYF